Listed here are 19 T cell receptor beta chains from one sample, sequenced in a study of cytomegalovirus exposure and HLA in healthy donors (dated by TCRdb to about 2017). The library was prepared using the immunoSEQ multiplex PCR assay. The multiplex PCR relied on a mix of 60 forward primers for TCR Vbeta segments and 13 reverse primers for TCR Jbeta segments. TCRdb obtained this table from immuneACCESS and retained in-frame rearrangements with V and J assigned. These tables miss some clones; where compared with another copy, unresolved V genes account for less than half of the shortfall, and the remainder is unexplained. The sample contains about 190,000 clones, approximately 83% of them found a single time. Jointly, the top ten make up 9.5% to 13% of the sample. What was sequenced was PBMCs. The receptors come from a woman aged 50 to 65 in good health and CMV-seropositive.

The chain is built from TRBV5-1 and TRBJ2-2, with TRBD2 matching 7 bases. The CDR3 length is 15 residues. Germline-derived CDR1 and CDR2 are SGHRS and YFSETQ. Trimming cost V 4 bases and J 0 bases; bases outside gene matches: 3. In nucleotides, the CDR3 is TGCGCCAGCAGCCGGGACTACTCGAACACCGGGGAGCTGTTTTTT. Translated: CASSRDYSNTGELFF.

In its sample, this clone was seen many times. As DNA, the CDR3 is TGTGCCAGCAGTGGGTACAGGAGAAACACCATATATTTT. Amino acids: CASSGYRRNTIYF. This chain links TRBV6-1 with TRBJ1-3; tentative D call: TRBD1 (5 bases). This CDR3 has 13 residues. In germline, CDR1 is MNHNS, CDR2 SASEGT. Trimming shortened V by 4 bases and J by 5 bases, and 9 bases separated the two germline ends.

This clone was counted between two and nine times. CDR3 nucleotide sequence: TGTGCCAGCAGCGTAGATGGGACAGGGAGGCGGGAAAAACTGTTTTTT. It encodes CASSVDGTGRREKLFF. This rearrangement joins TRBV9 to TRBJ1-4, with 9 bases lining up with TRBD1. The junction had 8 bases not matched to a gene; V was cut back by 0 bases and J by 8 bases. Germline CDR1 SGDLS, CDR2 YYNGEE. CDR3 length: 16 amino acids.

This clone was observed a handful of times. This rearrangement joins TRBV10-3 to TRBJ1-1, with D perhaps matching TRBD1 (6 bases). The CDR3 has 14 residues. Trimming removed 3 bases at V and 1 base at J, with 9 bases between. CDR1 and CDR2 from the germline V gene are ENHRY and SYGVKD. Here the CDR3 DNA reads TGTGCCATCAGTGAAGGACAGCAGAACACTGAAGCTTTCTTT. Translated, it gives CAISEGQQNTEAFF.

This clone was found once. The CDR3 coding sequence is TGTGCCAGCAGTTACTCGCGGGACGTAAGCACTGAAGCTTTCTTT. Translation: CASSYSRDVSTEAFF. The chain combines TRBV6-5 with TRBJ1-1, with D perhaps TRBD1 (5 bases). The V end was cut by 0 bases, the J end by 4 bases, with 12 bases between. This CDR3 has 15 amino acids. Germline assignment: CDR1 MNHEY and CDR2 SVGAGI.

The chain joins TRBV5-1 to TRBJ2-7, with 8 bases identical to TRBD1. The germline V gene has CDR1 SGHRS and CDR2 YFSETQ. This CDR3 has 14 residues. The V gene end was trimmed by 4 bases and the J gene end by 2 bases; junction bases not matched to a gene: 5. CDR3 nucleotide sequence: TGCGCCAGCAGCCCCGGACAGGGCGCCTACGAGCAGTACTTC. It is translated as CASSPGQGAYEQYF.

This chain connects TRBV28 to TRBJ2-1, with D maybe TRBD2 (6 bases). Germline loops: CDR1 MDHEN, CDR2 SYDVKM. Trimming took off 5 bases at V and 0 bases at J, with 20 bases between the two ends. This CDR3 is 18 amino acids long. CDR3 sequence (DNA): TGTGCCAGCAGTGTAGACACGGGACTCCCGAGCTCCTACAATGAGCAGTTCTTC. This encodes CASSVDTGLPSSYNEQFF.

The genes are TRBV5-1 and TRBJ2-7; no firm D call. Germline V gene lookup returns CDR1 SGHRS and CDR2 YFSETQ. This CDR3 is 14 amino acids long. Trimming took 0 bases from V and 0 from J, leaving 7 bases between them. DNA for the CDR3: TGCGCCAGCAGCTTGGACATGAACTCCTACGAGCAGTACTTC. Protein: CASSLDMNSYEQYF. Complete variable domain (other parts from reference TRBV5-1 and TRBJ2-7): KAGVTQTPRYLIKTRGQQVTLSCSPISGHRSVSWYQQTPGQGLQFLFEYFSETQRNKGNFPGRFSGRQFSNSRSEMNVSTLELGDSALYLCASSLDMNSYEQYFGPGTRLTVT.

The chain is built from TRBV4-3 and TRBJ2-2, with 7 bases that match TRBD2. With V trimmed by 3 bases and J by 2 bases, 9 bases remained unmatched. Germline V gives CDR1 LGHNA, CDR2 YSLEER. The CDR3 loop spans 17 amino acids. The CDR3 reads CASSQVPAGDNTGELFF. The CDR3, as DNA: TGCGCCAGCAGCCAGGTCCCTGCGGGAGATAACACCGGGGAGCTGTTTTTT.

This clone was seen ten or more times. The rearrangement joins TRBV4-1 to TRBJ1-1; tentatively, D is TRBD1 (5 bases). Trimming shortened V by 0 bases and J by 3 bases, and 14 bases separated the two germline ends. CDR1 is MGHRA and CDR2 is YSYEKL in the germline V gene. The CDR3 sequence is 16 residues long. CDR3 sequence (DNA): TGCGCCAGCAGCCAAGAGTCGCGGGGGAGCTACACTGAAGCTTTCTTT. Translation: CASSQESRGSYTEAFF.

V is TRBV5-1 and J is TRBJ2-1; 8 bases are a match to TRBD2. The CDR3 totals 16 residues. Germline CDR1 reads SGHRS; CDR2 reads YFSETQ. After removal of 4 bases from V and 7 bases from J, the junction contained 13 bases not matched to a gene. CDR3 loop: CASSLIPRGGRNEQFF. The CDR3 coding sequence is TGCGCCAGCAGCCTCATTCCCCGGGGGGGGCGGAATGAGCAGTTCTTC.

The chain employs TRBV27 and TRBJ1-2, with D tentatively TRBD1 (5 bases). This CDR3 spans 15 amino acids. Germline V gives CDR1 MNHEY, CDR2 SMNVEV (reference sequence). The ends were cut back, 4 bases at V and 5 bases at J, with 17 bases in the middle. In DNA, the CDR3 is TGTGCCAGCAGTTCAATCCCCCTAGGGGCGTATGGCTACACCTTC. Translation gives CASSSIPLGAYGYTF.

This clone was detected only once. Here the CDR3 reads CASSFEAGSRTRGNTIYF. CDR3 nucleotide sequence: TGTGCCAGCAGCTTCGAAGCGGGATCTAGGACGCGTGGAAACACCATATATTTT. This chain links TRBV7-2 with TRBJ1-3, with D unresolved. The CDR3 is 18 residues long. The V end lost 3 bases, the J end lost 3 bases, and 21 bases lay between the germline ends. The germline CDR1 and CDR2 sequences are SGHTA and FQGNSA.

The chain couples TRBV6-1 to TRBJ2-7, with TRBD1 matching over 7 bases. V shed 2 bases, J shed 0 bases, and the junction held 4 bases outside the gene matches. This CDR3 contains 15 residues. Germline CDR1 and CDR2: MNHNS and SASEGT. The CDR3 loop is CASSEWGTASYEQYF. CDR3 in DNA: TGTGCCAGCAGTGAATGGGGGACAGCCTCCTACGAGCAGTACTTC.

This rearrangement joins TRBV6-5 to TRBJ1-4, with TRBD1 matching over 8 bases. After removal of 6 bases from V and 8 bases from J, the junction contained 8 bases not matched to a gene. Germline CDR1 and CDR2: MNHEY and SVGAGI. The CDR3 runs 14 residues. The CDR3 reads CASRRQGMGEKLFF. For the CDR3, the DNA is TGTGCCAGCAGAAGACAGGGGATGGGGGAAAAACTGTTTTTT.

The V gene is TRBV6-6, the J gene TRBJ1-3, with 8 bases aligning to TRBD1. CDR1 is MNHNY and CDR2 is SVGAGI in the germline V gene (reference sequence). The CDR3 is 14 amino acids. With 6 bases clipped from V and 2 bases from J, the junction kept 3 bases outside the gene matches. Written as DNA, the CDR3 is TGTGCCAGCAGCCCACAGGGGGCTGGAAACACCATATATTTT. Its protein is CASSPQGAGNTIYF.

This clone came up once. The genes are TRBV29-1 and TRBJ2-3; TRBD2 matches 11 bases. CDR3 size: 15 residues. In germline, CDR1 is SQVTM, CDR2 ANQGSEA. The V segment lost 6 bases and the J segment 6 bases; nucleotides outside the gene matches: 11. The CDR3 DNA is TGCAGCGTCGACATTAGCGGGGGGGCCGGGGATACGCAGTATTTT. This codes for CSVDISGGAGDTQYF.

The rearrangement uses TRBV29-1 and TRBJ1-1; the D gene is possibly TRBD1 (5 bases). This CDR3 region has 12 residues. The V and J ends lost 7 bases and 4 bases respectively, with 13 bases between them. Germline CDR1 SQVTM, CDR2 ANQGSEA. The CDR3 is CSARQSGTEAFF. CDR3 bases: TGCAGCGCTAGACAGAGTGGCACTGAAGCTTTCTTT.

The chain recombines TRBV12-5 with TRBJ2-1; 10 positions match TRBD1. Unmatched junction bases numbered 10, after V lost 1 base and J lost 10 bases. The CDR3 spans 16 residues. Germline values: CDR1 LGHNT, CDR2 FRNRAP. The CDR3 loop reads CASGLGGTGEGGEQFF. CDR3 nucleotide sequence: TGTGCTAGTGGTTTGGGGGGGACAGGGGAAGGCGGGGAGCAGTTCTTC.